The clone carrying this T cell receptor beta chain was counted many times. Its antigen is undetermined. Unique molecular identifier tags were affixed to discrete cDNA molecules. TCRdb redid the calling of the 5' RACE reads with MiXCR, one entry per CDR3 protein. The sample records 70,000 to 85,000 distinct CDR3 sequences, about 12% being singletons. The CDR3 extends over 17 amino acids. From germline, CDR1 is DFQATT and CDR2 SNEGSKA (reference sequence). Trimming took 6 bases from V and 0 from J; bases not matched to a gene: 6. This record comes from a study of early T cells in non-severe SARS-CoV-2 infection. Study results and limitations: Using VDJdb, the matching emphasized anti-spike CD8 responses while missing private and CD4 specificities.

The chain is built from TRBV20-1 and TRBJ2-1; 15 bases align to TRBD2. This sequence was found in an adult who was a healthcare worker with PCR-confirmed SARS-CoV-2 infection or an uninfected control (not recorded which). Material: whole blood. The chain's CDR3 is CSARTSGGAGSYNEQFF. The DNA for the CDR3 is TGCAGTGCCAGGACTAGCGGGGGGGCCGGCTCCTACAATGAGCAGTTCTTC.